The 5 T cell receptor beta chains below were found in one sample sequenced in a study of cytomegalovirus exposure and HLA in healthy donors listed by TCRdb under 2017. The library came from the immunoSEQ multiplex PCR assay. For the multiplex PCR, a mixture combining 60 forward primers for TCR Vbeta segments and 13 reverse primers for TCR Jbeta segments was used. What TCRdb holds here is the immuneACCESS table cut down to in-frame rearrangements. Part of the clones is not present; checked against another copy, under half of the missing clones reflect an unresolved V gene, and the others are unexplained. The table for this sample lists about 150,000 clones; 70% to 80% of them were counted only once. The top ten hold about 2.1% of the sample. The sequencing input was PBMCs. These receptors originate from a man aged 25 to 40 in good health and CMV-seronegative.

The chain has TRBV5-1 and TRBJ2-7, with D tentatively TRBD2 (6 bases). CDR3 size: 14 residues. The germline CDR1 and CDR2 sequences are SGHRS and YFSETQ. The V gene lost 4 bases and the J gene lost 2 bases, with 13 bases spanning the gap. The CDR3 DNA is TGCGCCAGCAGCCCGGGAGACCGCCCCTACGAGCAGTACTTC. Translation gives CASSPGDRPYEQYF.

This clone was found once. The chain carries TRBV9 and TRBJ1-6; D might be TRBD1 (5 bases). V lost 0 bases and J 6 bases, leaving 10 bases between the germline ends. CDR1 is SGDLS and CDR2 is YYNGEE in the germline V gene. This CDR3 has 15 residues. CDR3 coding DNA: TGTGCCAGCAGCGTAGATGGCAGGGCTAATTCACCCCTCCACTTT. Encoded protein: CASSVDGRANSPLHF.

The chain employs TRBV29-1 and TRBJ1-3; TRBD1 agrees at 7 bases. Germline values: CDR1 SQVTM, CDR2 ANQGSEA. The CDR3 contains 14 residues. Trimming at V came to 7 bases and at J to 0 bases, leaving 6 bases not matched to a gene. The CDR3 reads CSGRQGGSGNTIYF. CDR3 in DNA: TGCAGCGGAAGACAGGGAGGCTCTGGAAACACCATATATTTT.

The chain combines TRBV6-6 with TRBJ2-7; D remains ambiguous. V lost 2 bases, J lost 0 bases, and 5 bases lay in between. CDR1 is MNHNY and CDR2 is SVGAGI in the germline V gene (reference sequence). The CDR3 has 13 amino acids. The CDR3 DNA sequence: TGTGCCAGCAGTTACGACACCTCCTACGAGCAGTACTTC. Its translation is CASSYDTSYEQYF.

The CDR3 protein is CASSTTSGGDGDTQYF. CDR3 in DNA: TGCGCCAGCAGCACTACTAGCGGGGGGGACGGAGATACGCAGTATTTT. The genes are TRBV5-1 and TRBJ2-3; the match to TRBD2 covers 13 bases. V gave up 4 bases and J gave up 5 bases; unmatched junction bases: 7. Germline loops: CDR1 SGHRS, CDR2 YFSETQ. There are 16 residues in the CDR3.